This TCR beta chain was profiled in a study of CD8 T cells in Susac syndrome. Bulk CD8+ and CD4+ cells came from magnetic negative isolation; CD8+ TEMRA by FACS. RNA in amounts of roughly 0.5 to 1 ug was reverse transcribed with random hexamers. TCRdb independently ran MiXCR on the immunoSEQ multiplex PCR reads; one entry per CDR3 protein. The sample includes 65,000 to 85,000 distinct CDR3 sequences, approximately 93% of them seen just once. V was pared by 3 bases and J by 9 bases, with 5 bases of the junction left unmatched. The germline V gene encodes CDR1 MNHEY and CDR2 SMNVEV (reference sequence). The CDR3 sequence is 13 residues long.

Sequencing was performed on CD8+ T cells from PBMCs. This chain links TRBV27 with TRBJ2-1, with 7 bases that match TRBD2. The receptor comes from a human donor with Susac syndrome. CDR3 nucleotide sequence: TGTGCCAGCAGTTTGGGGAGGGCGACTGAGCAGTTCTTC. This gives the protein CASSLGRATEQFF.